The source of this T cell receptor beta chain is a study of cytomegalovirus exposure and HLA in healthy donors. The CDR3 loop spans 17 amino acids. Germline assignment: CDR1 LNHDA and CDR2 SQIVND (reference sequence). With 5 bases clipped from V and 5 bases from J, the junction kept 14 bases outside the gene matches. Of note for this clone: The antigen remains unidentified.

Findings of the study overall: Overall, roughly 150 TCR beta chains were annotated as cytomegalovirus-associated.

In the PCR, 60 Vbeta and 13 Jbeta primers were used. TCRdb's table, derived via immunoSEQ multiplex PCR, lists solely in-frame clones and lacks some. This sample has around 140,000 clones, with approximately 82% found just once. The sample taken for sequencing was PBMCs. The clonotype was recovered from a man aged 30-40 years in good health and CMV-seropositive. The chain couples TRBV19 to TRBJ2-5; 10 nucleotides align to TRBD1. CDR3 residues: CASSDTGTGALRETQYF. CDR3 coding DNA: TGTGCCAGTAGTGACACCGGGACAGGGGCCCTTAGGGAGACCCAGTACTTC.